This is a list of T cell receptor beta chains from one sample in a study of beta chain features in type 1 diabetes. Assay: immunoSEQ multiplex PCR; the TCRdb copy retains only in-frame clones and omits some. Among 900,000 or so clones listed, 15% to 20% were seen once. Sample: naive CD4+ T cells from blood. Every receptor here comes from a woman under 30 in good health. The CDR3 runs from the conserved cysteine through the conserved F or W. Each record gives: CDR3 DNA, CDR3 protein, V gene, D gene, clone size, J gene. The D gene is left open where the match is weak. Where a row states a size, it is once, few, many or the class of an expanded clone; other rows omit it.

TGTGCCAGCAGCTTAGAGTTGGCGGGGTTGGAGCAGTACTTC CASSLELAGLEQYF TRBV7-9 . few TRBJ2-7
TGCGCCAGCGGGACAGCAGGGCATGAAAAACTGTTTTTT CASGTAGHEKLFF TRBV5-1 TRBD1 once TRBJ1-4
TGTGCCAGCAGTTACTCGCCGAAGCCCCATCAAGAGACCCAGTACTTC CASSYSPKPHQETQYF TRBV6-5 . . TRBJ2-5
TGTGCCAGCAGCGGCCCTCCCTATCTAGCGTCTACCTACGAGCAGTACTTC CASSGPPYLASTYEQYF TRBV13 . few TRBJ2-7
TGTGCCAGCACCCCCCCAGGCTCTGGGGCCAACGTCCTGACTTTC CASTPPGSGANVLTF TRBV7-9 . few TRBJ2-6
TGTGCCAGCAGCTCCTGGGATGGGGGGATGTTGGTTGAAGCTTTCTTT CASSSWDGGMLVEAFF TRBV28 . . TRBJ1-1
TGTGCCAGCAGTCCCGGGGGAACTAACGAAAAACTGTTTTTT CASSPGGTNEKLFF TRBV7-2 . few TRBJ1-4
TGCGCCAGCAGTCCCGCTGGCGGACTAGCGGGAGCAGATACGCAGTATTTT CASSPAGGLAGADTQYF TRBV5-1 TRBD2 few TRBJ2-3
TGTGCCAGCAGCTTGGGACTGGCCTACAATGAGCAGTTCTTC CASSLGLAYNEQFF TRBV5-6 . . TRBJ2-1
TGTGCCAGCAGTGAAGTTGAATGGGACAGTTCCGTTGAAGCTTTCTTT CASSEVEWDSSVEAFF TRBV2 TRBD1 few TRBJ1-1
TGTGCCAGCAGCTCCCTAATTACGGAGACCCAGTACTTC CASSSLITETQYF TRBV7-6 . . TRBJ2-5
TGCAGTGCAGGCACGACTTATGGCTACACCTTC CSAGTTYGYTF TRBV20-1 . . TRBJ1-2
TGCGCCAGCAGCTTTTGGTCTAGCGCTGACAATGAGCAGTTCTTC CASSFWSSADNEQFF TRBV5-1 . few TRBJ2-1